This TCR beta chain was sequenced in a study of T cells in Graves' hyperthyroidism and ophthalmopathy. Study context: The authors collected peripheral blood at initial diagnosis, before any treatment.

The V and J ends lost 5 bases and 4 bases, in that order; junction bases with no gene match: 8. This CDR3 comprises 15 residues. Germline CDR1 is MNHEY and CDR2 is SVGEGT. Ten or more counts support this clonotype. Using RNA transcripts as the source, TCR beta CDR3 regions were amplified. HTBI primers were the set used in a first-round RT-PCR of the TCR CDR3. A single record per CDR3 protein comes from TCRdb applying MiXCR to the multiplex PCR reads. The data contain around 430,000 distinct CDR3 sequences, just under 15% of them singletons. The sequencing input was blood. The sequence came from a woman aged 25 to 45 with Graves' hyperthyroidism. This sequence joins TRBV6-2 or TRBV6-3 and TRBJ2-5; 9 bases map to TRBD1. The CDR3 region is CASSIGTGIAETQYF. As DNA, the CDR3 is TGTGCCAGCAGTATCGGGACAGGGATTGCAGAGACCCAGTACTTC.